These 29 T cell receptor beta chains share one sample of origin, sequenced in a study of blood T cell repertoires in COVID-19. Profiled with immunoSEQ multiplex PCR; TCRdb holds only in-frame clones, not every one. The sample yields fewer than 130,000 clones, almost 80% seen once. The sample taken for sequencing was peripheral blood. The receptors here all came from a woman aged 80 or older with active or convalescent COVID-19.

The chain joins TRBV29-1 to TRBJ1-2; 7 nucleotides match TRBD1. The J segment lost 3 bases and the V segment lost 0 bases, leaving 10 bases of the junction unmatched. This CDR3 has 16 residues. Per the germline V gene, CDR1 is SQVTM and CDR2 is ANQGSEA. The CDR3 region is CSVEDFTQGQYYGYTF. The CDR3 DNA is TGCAGCGTTGAAGATTTTACCCAGGGACAGTACTATGGCTACACCTTC.

This clone was detected only a few times. V gene TRBV5-1 combines with J gene TRBJ2-7, with 7 bases aligning to TRBD2. Trimming took 5 bases from V and 0 from J; bases not matched to a gene: 8. The CDR3 sequence is 15 residues long. CDR1 and CDR2 (germline): SGHRS, YFSETQ. CDR3 in amino acids: CASRVGGSISYEQYF. CDR3 DNA sequence: TGCGCCAGCAGGGTCGGCGGGAGTATCTCCTACGAGCAGTACTTC. The full variable domain, rest sourced from reference TRBV5-1 and TRBJ2-7, is KAGVTQTPRYLIKTRGQQVTLSCSPISGHRSVSWYQQTPGQGLQFLFEYFSETQRNKGNFPGRFSGRQFSNSRSEMNVSTLELGDSALYLCASRVGGSISYEQYFGPGTRLTVT.

The chain couples TRBV3-1 (or the pseudogene TRBV3-2) to TRBJ1-3; 7 nucleotides agree with TRBD1. Germline CDR1 reads LGHDT; CDR2 reads YNNKEL (reference sequence). Losses at the gene ends were 4 bases for V and 2 bases for J; bases not matched to a gene: 5. CDR3 size: 15 residues. The CDR3 loop reads CASSRYGTAGNTIYF. In DNA form, the CDR3 reads TGTGCCAGCAGCCGCTATGGGACAGCTGGAAACACCATATATTTT.

The chain has TRBV5-1 and TRBJ1-6, with 8 bases matching TRBD1. With 4 bases clipped from V and 9 bases from J, the junction kept 9 bases outside the gene matches. CDR1 is SGHRS, CDR2 YFSETQ, per germline. The CDR3 loop spans 15 amino acids. The CDR3 spells CASSPGQGEGSPLHF. The CDR3 nucleotides read TGCGCCAGCAGCCCCGGACAGGGAGAAGGTTCACCCCTCCACTTT.

The chain joins TRBV5-1 to TRBJ2-1; 9 bases map to TRBD1. CDR1 and CDR2 (germline): SGHRS, YFSETQ. The CDR3 spans 15 residues. Losses at the gene ends were 0 bases for V and 8 bases for J; bases not matched to a gene: 6. The CDR3 DNA reads as TGCGCCAGCAGCTTGGGGGGGACAGGGTATCATGAGCAGTTCTTC. Translated: CASSLGGTGYHEQFF.

The rearrangement uses TRBV4-3 and TRBJ2-7, with 10 nucleotides matching TRBD2. Germline V gene data show CDR1 as LGHNA and CDR2 as YSLEER. V lost 0 bases to trimming and J lost 3 bases; unmatched junction nucleotides: 2. The CDR3 is 15 residues long. This CDR3 reads CASSQEPSGSYEQYF. The CDR3 DNA is TGCGCCAGCAGCCAAGAGCCTAGCGGGAGCTACGAGCAGTACTTC.

This sequence joins TRBV20-1 and TRBJ2-7; D is possibly TRBD1 (5 bases). The V and J ends lost 3 bases and 2 bases respectively, with 20 bases between them. Germline CDR1 and CDR2: DFQATT and SNEGSKA (reference sequence). The CDR3 contains 16 residues. The CDR3 region has the DNA TGCAGTGCTAGTAGTCCACTTAGACAGCGAACCTACGAGCAGTACTTC. This codes for CSASSPLRQRTYEQYF.

The chain carries TRBV10-3 and TRBJ2-1, with TRBD2 identical over 7 bases. This CDR3 comprises 16 residues. Germline V CDR1 and CDR2: ENHRY, SYGVKD. Trimming at V came to 3 bases and at J to 4 bases, leaving 9 bases not matched to a gene. The CDR3 reads CAISDPPSGQYNEQFF. CDR3 coding DNA: TGTGCCATCAGTGATCCGCCTAGCGGCCAATACAATGAGCAGTTCTTC.

The J gene is TRBJ1-1, the V gene TRBV5-1; the match to TRBD1 covers 8 bases. Trimming removed 2 bases from V and 4 bases from J; junction bases left unmatched: 7. The germline gives CDR1 SGHRS, CDR2 YFSETQ. This CDR3 has 15 residues. The CDR3 DNA follows: TGCGCCAGCAGCTTAATCACAGGGGGGTCCACTGAAGCTTTCTTT. Translating gives CASSLITGGSTEAFF.

The V call is TRBV7-3, the J call TRBJ2-1, with TRBD2 matching over 7 bases. This CDR3 contains 15 residues. The V segment lost 5 bases and the J segment 12 bases; nucleotides outside the gene matches: 16. Germline V gene lookup returns CDR1 SGHTA and CDR2 FQGTGA. The CDR3 sequence: CASSPLTSQLGGQFF. The CDR3 bases are TGTGCCAGCAGCCCCCTGACTAGCCAGTTGGGGGGGCAGTTCTTC.

The chain employs TRBV7-6 and TRBJ2-1; unclear D gene. Trimming shortened V by 5 bases and J by 6 bases, and 17 bases separated the two germline ends. Germline assignment: CDR1 SGHVS and CDR2 FNYEAQ. The length of the CDR3 is 15 residues. CDR3 sequence (DNA): TGTGCCAGCAGCCCCGAGCCGATCTTCCTCAATGAGCAGTTCTTC. Translation gives CASSPEPIFLNEQFF.

V gene TRBV7-3 combines with J gene TRBJ2-3, with TRBD1 matching 7 bases. CDR1 and CDR2 from the germline V gene are SGHTA and FQGTGA. The length of the CDR3 is 13 residues. V shed 5 bases, J shed 4 bases, and the junction held 3 bases outside the gene matches. This chain's CDR3 is CASSRGQSDTQYF. The DNA of the CDR3 is TGTGCCAGCAGCCGGGGACAGTCAGATACGCAGTATTTT.

This chain connects TRBV6-5 to TRBJ2-1; maybe TRBD2 (5 bases). The CDR3 runs 11 residues. CDR1 is MNHEY and CDR2 is SVGAGI in the germline V gene. V lost 7 bases and J lost 8, with 9 bases in between. The CDR3 spells CASTLADEQFF. CDR3 nucleotide sequence: TGTGCCAGCACCCTAGCCGATGAGCAGTTCTTC.

The genes are TRBV10-3 and TRBJ2-3; 7 bases fit TRBD2. Germline V gene lookup returns CDR1 ENHRY and CDR2 SYGVKD. This CDR3 spans 15 amino acids. V trimming: 2 bases; J trimming: 8 bases; junction bases outside the gene matches: 10. CDR3 nucleotides: TGTGCCATCAGTGAGGGGGGTGGCGGGAGAGGTACGCAGTATTTT. Its protein is CAISEGGGGRGTQYF.

The chain carries TRBV7-9 and TRBJ1-1; TRBD1 agrees at 8 bases. The germline gives CDR1 SEHNR, CDR2 FQNEAQ (reference sequence). This CDR3 is 14 amino acids long. The J segment lost 5 bases and the V segment lost 2 bases, leaving 4 bases of the junction unmatched. This CDR3 is CASSLFGQGTEAFF. The CDR3 DNA follows: TGTGCCAGCAGCTTATTTGGACAGGGTACTGAAGCTTTCTTT.

This rearrangement joins TRBV28 to TRBJ1-2; weak D call: TRBD1 (5 bases). The germline V gene encodes CDR1 MDHEN and CDR2 SYDVKM. Trimming took off 11 bases at V and 4 bases at J, with 11 bases between the two ends. This CDR3 contains 11 residues. The CDR3 reads CAAAGIYGYTF. The CDR3 DNA follows: TGTGCCGCGGCAGGGATCTATGGCTACACCTTC.

The V and J genes are TRBV19 and TRBJ1-5; TRBD1 matches 8 bases. Trimming took 5 bases from V and 7 from J; bases not matched to a gene: 7. Germline V gene data show CDR1 as LNHDA and CDR2 as SQIVND (reference sequence). The CDR3 extends over 14 amino acids. CDR3 sequence (DNA): TGTGCCAGTAGTCGACAGGGGATGGGGCAGCCCCAGCATTTT. Translation gives CASSRQGMGQPQHF.

V gene TRBV2 combines with J gene TRBJ1-1; no definite D call. The CDR3 loop spans 16 amino acids. V was clipped by 2 bases and J by 0 bases, with 13 bases between them. Germline V lookup: CDR1 SNHLY, CDR2 FYNNEI. DNA for the CDR3: TGTGCCAGCAGTGAACAGGCAGATTCAATGAACACTGAAGCTTTCTTT. Translated, it gives CASSEQADSMNTEAFF.

This sequence joins TRBV27 and TRBJ2-7; possibly TRBD1 for D (5 bases). CDR1 and CDR2 from the germline V gene are MNHEY and SMNVEV (reference sequence). V lost 3 bases to trimming and J lost 3 bases, with 9 bases between them. The CDR3 loop spans 13 amino acids. The CDR3: CASSFGQGYEQYF. CDR3 DNA sequence: TGTGCCAGCAGTTTTGGCCAGGGCTACGAGCAGTACTTC.

The V call is TRBV9, the J call TRBJ2-1; 14 bases match TRBD2. Germline assignment: CDR1 SGDLS and CDR2 YYNGEE. J gave up 7 bases and V 3 bases, and 12 bases lay outside the gene matches. The CDR3 loop spans 18 amino acids. In DNA form, the CDR3 reads TGTGCCAGCAGCGCCTCGTTGGGACTAGCGGGAGAATGGAATGAGCAGTTCTTC. Protein sequence: CASSASLGLAGEWNEQFF.

Only a few counts were recorded for this clone. The chain joins TRBV30 to TRBJ2-2; TRBD2 is a possible D gene (6 bases). The CDR3 spans 14 residues. Trimming pared 7 bases from V and 3 bases from J, leaving 15 bases between. The germline V gene has CDR1 GTSNPN and CDR2 SVGIG (reference sequence). CDR3 in amino acids: CASESAGYTGELFF. CDR3 DNA: TGTGCCTCCGAGAGCGCGGGGTACACCGGGGAGCTGTTTTTT.

The chain recombines TRBV7-3 with TRBJ1-1; D is uncertain. The CDR3 loop spans 14 amino acids. V dropped 5 bases and J dropped 1 base, with 11 bases sitting between them. Germline V gives CDR1 SGHTA, CDR2 FQGTGA. CDR3 region: CASSQTNTNTEAFF. For the CDR3, the DNA is TGTGCCAGCAGCCAAACCAACACGAACACTGAAGCTTTCTTT.

The chain couples TRBV18 to TRBJ1-1, with no clear D. V shed 1 base and J shed 5 bases, with 8 bases lying between them. This CDR3 contains 13 residues. The germline gives CDR1 KGHSH, CDR2 LQKENI. CDR3 residues: CASSPQYGTEAFF. DNA of the CDR3: TGTGCCAGCTCACCACAATACGGGACTGAAGCTTTCTTT.

This chain connects TRBV9 to TRBJ2-1, with 8 bases matching TRBD1. The CDR3 is made up of 15 amino acids. V shed 1 base, J shed 4 bases, and the junction held 4 bases outside the gene matches. In germline, CDR1 is SGDLS, CDR2 YYNGEE. Here the CDR3 reads CASSVQGAAYNEQFF. As DNA, the CDR3 is TGTGCCAGCAGCGTACAGGGGGCTGCTTACAATGAGCAGTTCTTC.

In its sample, this clone was seen a few times. V gene TRBV7-2 combines with J gene TRBJ2-3, with D tentatively TRBD2 (5 bases). Trimming took 1 base from V and 3 from J, leaving 8 bases between them. This CDR3 is 14 amino acids long. Germline values: CDR1 SGHTA, CDR2 FQGNSA. This CDR3 reads CASSLGGYTDTQYF. As DNA, the CDR3 is TGTGCCAGCAGCTTAGGAGGGTATACAGATACGCAGTATTTT. Full variable domain (outside the CDR3, taken from reference TRBV7-2 and TRBJ2-3): GAGVSQSPSNKVTEKGKDVELRCDPISGHTALYWYRQSLGQGLEFLIYFQGNSAPDKSGLPSDRFSAERTGGSVSTLTIQRTQQEDSAVYLCASSLGGYTDTQYFGPGTRLTVL.

The V call is TRBV6-5, the J call TRBJ1-6, with a tentative D call TRBD1 (5 bases). This CDR3 is 15 amino acids long. The V gene's germline CDR1 is MNHEY and CDR2 SVGAGI. V lost 1 base and J 11 bases, leaving 15 bases between the germline ends. The CDR3 nucleotides are TGTGCCAGCAGTTACTGGGGGGACTCCTATACACCCCTCCACTTT. Protein: CASSYWGDSYTPLHF.

The chain employs TRBV6-6 and TRBJ2-4, with 9 bases identical to TRBD2. V lost 8 bases, J lost 7 bases, and 9 bases stayed unmatched. The CDR3 has 14 residues. Per the germline V gene, CDR1 is MNHNY and CDR2 is SVGAGI (reference sequence). The CDR3 sequence is CASSDSGRRNIQYF. The CDR3 DNA reads as TGTGCCAGCTCGGATAGCGGGAGAAGGAACATTCAGTACTTC.

This chain uses TRBV20-1 with TRBJ1-1; no definite D call. V lost 3 bases and J lost 1, with 12 bases in between. CDR1 DFQATT and CDR2 SNEGSKA come from the germline V gene (reference sequence). This CDR3 contains 14 residues. CDR3 DNA: TGCAGTGCTAGTCCGGCGACTGAGAACACTGAAGCTTTCTTT. Translation: CSASPATENTEAFF.

This rearrangement joins TRBV11-2 to TRBJ2-1, with D perhaps TRBD2 (7 bases). V was trimmed by 5 bases and J by 6 bases, leaving 20 bases between them. Germline V gene lookup returns CDR1 SGHAT and CDR2 FQNNGV. This CDR3 spans 16 amino acids. The CDR3: CASSRSPQGRVNEQFF. The CDR3 region has the DNA TGTGCCAGCAGCAGGTCCCCCCAGGGGAGGGTCAATGAGCAGTTCTTC.